These T cell receptor beta chains were read from a single sample in a study of graft-versus-host responses after intestinal transplantation. Generated by immunoSEQ multiplex PCR, the TCRdb table keeps only in-frame clones and is missing some. The table lists about 64,000 clones, 90% of them singletons. These receptors' targets are unknown. This specimen consisted of unstimulated CD8+ T cells sorted from spleen or lymph node cells, obtained before transplant. Receptors originate from a human donor who was the organ donor for an intestinal transplant. The CDR3 runs from the conserved cysteine through the conserved F or W. Each record gives: V gene, J gene, CDR3 length, CDR3 protein.

v_gene: TRBV30; j_gene: TRBJ1-5; len: 13; CDR3aa: CAWSVWGSQPQHF
v_gene: TRBV7-9; j_gene: TRBJ2-2; len: 18; CDR3aa: CASSDAAGPSVHTGELFF
v_gene: TRBV27; j_gene: TRBJ1-1; len: 14; CDR3aa: CASSSGQGWTEAFF
v_gene: TRBV19; j_gene: TRBJ1-1; len: 15; CDR3aa: CASSIGVRGLAEAFF
v_gene: TRBV2; j_gene: TRBJ2-4; len: 15; CDR3aa: CASSFWTVAKNIQYF
v_gene: TRBV9; j_gene: TRBJ2-5; len: 13; CDR3aa: CASSPPGQETQYF
v_gene: TRBV4-3; j_gene: TRBJ2-7; len: 15; CDR3aa: CASSQGGGSSYEQYF
v_gene: TRBV19; j_gene: TRBJ2-3; len: 15; CDR3aa: CASSTGLAGVPTQYF
v_gene: TRBV28; j_gene: TRBJ2-1; len: 17; CDR3aa: CASSPHVGGLTYNEQFF
v_gene: TRBV11-2; j_gene: TRBJ2-5; len: 15; CDR3aa: CASSSSGEGLKTQYF
v_gene: TRBV11-2; j_gene: TRBJ2-3; len: 15; CDR3aa: CASTLTGEAADTQYF
v_gene: TRBV6-5; j_gene: TRBJ1-5; len: 14; CDR3aa: CASSYRTGNQPQHF
v_gene: TRBV5-4; j_gene: TRBJ1-4; len: 14; CDR3aa: CASREGAGDEKLFF
v_gene: TRBV29-1; j_gene: TRBJ1-4; len: 13; CDR3aa: CSGTDRGNEKLFF
v_gene: TRBV2; j_gene: TRBJ2-7; len: 12; CDR3aa: CATITPGLEEYF
v_gene: TRBV5-1; j_gene: TRBJ2-1; len: 14; CDR3aa: CASSLATGYNEQFF
v_gene: TRBV27; j_gene: TRBJ2-1; len: 13; CDR3aa: CASGTGSYNEQFF
v_gene: TRBV7-9; j_gene: TRBJ1-2; len: 16; CDR3aa: CASSLSGTGGAYGYTF
v_gene: TRBV6-5; j_gene: TRBJ2-2; len: 14; CDR3aa: CASSYSGDTGELFF
v_gene: TRBV5-6; j_gene: TRBJ1-3; len: 14; CDR3aa: CASSPFPRGNTIYF
v_gene: TRBV19; j_gene: TRBJ2-7; len: 13; CDR3aa: CASADRGFDEQYF
v_gene: TRBV19; j_gene: TRBJ2-7; len: 14; CDR3aa: CASSWGGSDNEQYF
v_gene: TRBV10-3; j_gene: TRBJ1-2; len: 13; CDR3aa: CAISDSRYYGYTF
v_gene: TRBV21-1; j_gene: TRBJ2-5; len: 18; CDR3aa: CASSKTLKSQGLRETQYF
v_gene: TRBV9; j_gene: TRBJ2-1; len: 14; CDR3aa: CASSVDQGTDEQFF
v_gene: TRBV15; j_gene: TRBJ1-5; len: 14; CDR3aa: CATRTGVGDQPQHF
v_gene: TRBV5-1; j_gene: TRBJ2-2; len: 13; CDR3aa: CASSLVEGEELFF
v_gene: TRBV7-3; j_gene: TRBJ2-2; len: 16; CDR3aa: CASSLHPSGMTGELFF
v_gene: TRBV28; j_gene: TRBJ2-4; len: 19; CDR3aa: CASSLSLAEGAWAKNIQYF
v_gene: TRBV28; j_gene: TRBJ2-1; len: 13; CDR3aa: CASGLADYNEQFF
v_gene: TRBV7-2; j_gene: TRBJ2-1; len: 17; CDR3aa: CASSLGGSGSSYNEQFF
v_gene: TRBV29-1; j_gene: TRBJ2-2; len: 14; CDR3aa: CSVEDPYNTGELFF
v_gene: TRBV29-1; j_gene: TRBJ2-3; len: 13; CDR3aa: CSVLSGGTDTQYF
v_gene: TRBV28; j_gene: TRBJ2-3; len: 17; CDR3aa: CASSFRGFAASTDTQYF
v_gene: TRBV28; j_gene: TRBJ1-5; len: 15; CDR3aa: CASSWGRGGNQPQHF
v_gene: TRBV27; j_gene: TRBJ2-1; len: 15; CDR3aa: CASSLAFSSYNEQFF
v_gene: TRBV13; j_gene: TRBJ2-7; len: 19; CDR3aa: CASSFLGLAGIRKGYEQYF
v_gene: TRBV9; j_gene: TRBJ2-1; len: 12; CDR3aa: CASSSSGSEQFF
v_gene: TRBV9; j_gene: TRBJ2-3; len: 17; CDR3aa: CASSVGTGGLSTDTQYF
v_gene: TRBV6-1; j_gene: TRBJ2-5; len: 15; CDR3aa: CASSEFWPTLETQYF
v_gene: TRBV7-9; j_gene: TRBJ2-5; len: 15; CDR3aa: CASSSEQDGYETQYF
v_gene: TRBV18; j_gene: TRBJ2-1; len: 13; CDR3aa: CASSPEEYNEQFF
v_gene: TRBV28; j_gene: TRBJ2-3; len: 18; CDR3aa: CASSLTLSLVVRTDTQYF
v_gene: TRBV18; j_gene: TRBJ2-7; len: 17; CDR3aa: CASSQHLAGTSTYEQYF
v_gene: TRBV7-2; j_gene: TRBJ2-7; len: 14; CDR3aa: CASSRDQGSLEQYF
v_gene: TRBV5-5; j_gene: TRBJ2-2; len: 14; CDR3aa: CASSLAGNTGELFF
v_gene: TRBV27; j_gene: TRBJ2-1; len: 14; CDR3aa: CASVRENGGDEQFF
v_gene: TRBV7-9; j_gene: TRBJ2-7; len: 15; CDR3aa: CASTNSGGVAGEQYF